The clone carrying this T cell receptor (beta chain) has just a few counts. This sample is drawn from a study of T cells in Graves' hyperthyroidism and ophthalmopathy. Deletions cut 4 bases from V and 6 bases from J, with 22 bases between. The CDR3 spans 16 residues. CDR1 and CDR2 (germline): LGHDT, YNNKEL (reference sequence). The study left out patients who had uncontrolled infection, other autoimmune disease, pregnancy or lactation. What was amplified from RNA transcripts were TCR beta CDR3 regions. First-round RT-PCR targeting the TCR CDR3 was performed with the HTBI primer set. TCRdb recomputed calls from the multiplex PCR reads with MiXCR, one row per CDR3 protein. The table has about 400,000 distinct CDR3 sequences, more than 13% seen once.

The receptor was isolated from a man aged 50-60 years with Graves' ophthalmopathy. Sequencing was carried out using blood. The genes are TRBV3-1 and TRBJ2-7; D possibly corresponds to TRBD1 (8 bases). The CDR3 loop reads CASSLMGGQGAVEQYF. The CDR3 bases are TGTGCCAGCAGCCTAATGGGGGGGCAGGGGGCCGTCGAGCAGTACTTC.